This note documents a single T cell receptor (beta chain) sequence. Its antigen is not known. Measured with immunoSEQ multiplex PCR; TCRdb has only the in-frame clones, and not every one. The table lists 150,000 to 200,000 clones, just over 90% of them singletons, with over 1% in the top ten. This record belongs to a study of T cell responses to AZD1222 COVID-19 vaccine. Broader study findings: White British donors predominated, females outnumbered males, and clonal diversity was possibly underestimated. Seropositive status at baseline applied to only five or six AZD1222 recipients.

Germline V CDR1 and CDR2: LNHDA, SQIVND (reference sequence). Trimming removed 8 bases from V and 0 bases from J, with 16 bases in between. The CDR3 extends over 15 amino acids. The sequence came from an adult who received the AZD1222 COVID-19 vaccine. The chain carries TRBV19 and TRBJ1-1; the D is unclear. The sequences come from peripheral blood, collected 28 days after the second AZD1222 dose. The CDR3 loop reads CASAQGFVMNTEAFF. CDR3 DNA sequence: TGTGCCAGTGCTCAAGGGTTTGTCATGAACACTGAAGCTTTCTTT.